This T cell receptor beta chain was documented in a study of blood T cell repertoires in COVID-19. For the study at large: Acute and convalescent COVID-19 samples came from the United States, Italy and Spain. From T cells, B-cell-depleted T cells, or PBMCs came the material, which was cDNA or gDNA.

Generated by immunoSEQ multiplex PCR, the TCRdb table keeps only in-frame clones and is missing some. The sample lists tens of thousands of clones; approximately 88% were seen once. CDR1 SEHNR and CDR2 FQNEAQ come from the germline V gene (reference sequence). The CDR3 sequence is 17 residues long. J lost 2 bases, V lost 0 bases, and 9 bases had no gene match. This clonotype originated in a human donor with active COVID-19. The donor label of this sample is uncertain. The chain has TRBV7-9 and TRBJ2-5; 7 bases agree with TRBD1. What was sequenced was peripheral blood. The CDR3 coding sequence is TGTGCCAGCAGCTTAGCACGGCCCGGGACAGAGCAAGAGACCCAGTACTTC. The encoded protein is CASSLARPGTEQETQYF. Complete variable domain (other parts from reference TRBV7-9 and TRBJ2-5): DTGVSQNPRHKITKRGQNVTFRCDPISEHNRLYWYRQTLGQGPEFLTYFQNEAQLEKSRLLSDRFSAERPKGSFSTLEIQRTEQGDSAMYLCASSLARPGTEQETQYFGPGTRLLVL.